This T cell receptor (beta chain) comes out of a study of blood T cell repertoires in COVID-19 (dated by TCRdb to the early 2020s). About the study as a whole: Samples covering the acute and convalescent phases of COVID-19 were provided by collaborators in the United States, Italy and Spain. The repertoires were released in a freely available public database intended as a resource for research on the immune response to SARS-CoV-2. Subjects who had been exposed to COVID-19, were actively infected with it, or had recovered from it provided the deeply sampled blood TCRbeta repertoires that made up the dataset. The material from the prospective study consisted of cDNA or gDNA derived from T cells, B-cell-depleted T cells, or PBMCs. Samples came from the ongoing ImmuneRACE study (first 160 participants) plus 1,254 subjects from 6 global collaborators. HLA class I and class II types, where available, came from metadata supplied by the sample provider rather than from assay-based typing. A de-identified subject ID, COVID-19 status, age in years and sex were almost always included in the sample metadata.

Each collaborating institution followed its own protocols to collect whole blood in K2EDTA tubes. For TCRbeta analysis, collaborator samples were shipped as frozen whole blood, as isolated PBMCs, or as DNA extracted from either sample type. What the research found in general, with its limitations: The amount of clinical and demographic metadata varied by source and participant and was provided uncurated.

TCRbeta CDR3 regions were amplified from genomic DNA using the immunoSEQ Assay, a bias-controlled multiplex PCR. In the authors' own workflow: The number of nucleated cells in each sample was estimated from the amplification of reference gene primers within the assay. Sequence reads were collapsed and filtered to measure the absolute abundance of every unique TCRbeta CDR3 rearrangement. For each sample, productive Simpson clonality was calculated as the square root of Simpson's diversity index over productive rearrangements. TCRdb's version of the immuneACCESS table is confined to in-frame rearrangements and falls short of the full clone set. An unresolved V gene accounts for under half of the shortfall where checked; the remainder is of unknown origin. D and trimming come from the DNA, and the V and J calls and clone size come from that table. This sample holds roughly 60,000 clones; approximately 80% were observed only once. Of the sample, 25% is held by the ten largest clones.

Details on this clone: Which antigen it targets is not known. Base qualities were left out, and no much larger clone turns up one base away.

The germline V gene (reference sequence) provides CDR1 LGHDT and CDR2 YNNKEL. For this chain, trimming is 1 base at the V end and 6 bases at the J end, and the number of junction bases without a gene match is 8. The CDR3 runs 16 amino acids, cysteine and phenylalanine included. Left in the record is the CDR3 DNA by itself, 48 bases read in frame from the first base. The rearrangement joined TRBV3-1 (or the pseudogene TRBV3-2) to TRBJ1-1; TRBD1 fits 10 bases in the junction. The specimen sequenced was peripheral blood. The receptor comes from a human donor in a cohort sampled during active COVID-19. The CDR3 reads CASSQGDRGARAEAFF. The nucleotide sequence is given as TGTGCCAGCAGCCAAGGGGACAGGGGAGCTAGGGCTGAAGCTTTCTTT.